Each of the 13 T cell receptor beta chains below was sequenced from the same sample in a study of a mutant IDH1 vaccine in newly diagnosed glioma (dated by TCRdb to about 2021). Sample time point, as interpreted from the label and publication: baseline, week 1 (first vaccination visit). Interpreted using the paper, the treatment or condition label stands for: pre-vaccination baseline after standard-of-care therapy. Libraries were built with the immunoSEQ multiplex PCR assay. TCRdb retrieved this table from immuneACCESS and kept in-frame rearrangements only. Not all clones are present; in checked studies, unresolved V genes account for under half, and no reason is known for the remainder. The sample table shows roughly 25,000 clones, and 93% are seen once. The top ten clones comprise about 1.2% of the sample. This material consisted of PBMCs, taken from a glioma patient treated with radiotherapy, temozolomide or both. The receptor set was obtained from a man aged 35 to 55 with glioma.

This chain joins TRBV5-1 and TRBJ2-3; the match to TRBD1 covers 8 bases. Germline CDR1 reads SGHRS; CDR2 reads YFSETQ. This CDR3 is 17 amino acids long. The V segment lost 5 bases and the J segment 1 base; nucleotides outside the gene matches: 12. CDR3 nucleotide sequence: TGCGCCAGCAGACCCACCCTAGGGACAGGTCGCACAGATACGCAGTATTTT. Protein product: CASRPTLGTGRTDTQYF.

V is TRBV6-5 and J is TRBJ2-7, with D unresolved. The V end was cut by 6 bases, the J end by 4 bases, with 19 bases between. There are 15 residues in the CDR3. Looked up from germline, CDR1 is MNHEY and CDR2 is SVGAGI. In nucleotides, the CDR3 is TGTGCCAGCAGACGCGACGCGGATGGCCCTTACGAGCAGTACTTC. Translation: CASRRDADGPYEQYF.

CDR3 region: CAWSRGQGISQPQHF. The DNA for the CDR3 is TGTGCCTGGAGTCGGGGGCAGGGGATAAGTCAGCCCCAGCATTTT. The rearrangement links TRBV30 to TRBJ1-5; tentative D call: TRBD1 (6 bases). The CDR3 length is 15 residues. With 2 bases removed from V and 6 bases from J, the gap between germline ends came to 17 bases. Looked up from germline, CDR1 is GTSNPN and CDR2 is SVGIG (reference sequence). The full variable domain, its missing parts supplied by reference TRBV30 and TRBJ1-5, is SQTIHQWPATLVQPVGSPLSLECTVEGTSNPNLYWYRQAAGRGLQLLFYSVGIGQISSEVPQNLSASRPQDRQFILSSKKLLLSDSGFYLCAWSRGQGISQPQHFGDGTRLSIL.

The rearrangement uses TRBV6-1 and TRBJ1-5; a weak D match, TRBD1 (6 bases). This CDR3 is built from 15 residues. Germline assignment: CDR1 MNHNS and CDR2 SASEGT. The V end lost 1 base, the J end lost 6 bases, and 13 bases lay between the germline ends. CDR3 protein: CASSEVYREGQPQHF. The CDR3 region has the DNA TGTGCCAGCAGTGAAGTCTACAGGGAGGGTCAGCCCCAGCATTTT.

The gene calls are TRBV11-2 and TRBJ1-1; the D is unclear. V lost 3 bases and J 4 bases, leaving 12 bases between the germline ends. Per the germline V gene, CDR1 is SGHAT and CDR2 is FQNNGV. The CDR3 is 14 amino acids. CDR3 region: CASSLREIATEAFF. In DNA form, the CDR3 reads TGTGCCAGCAGCTTGAGGGAGATCGCCACTGAAGCTTTCTTT.

This rearrangement joins TRBV13 to TRBJ2-7; D is perhaps TRBD1 or TRBD2 (5 bases each). CDR3 size: 14 residues. From germline, CDR1 is PRHDT and CDR2 FYEKMQ (reference sequence). V was cut by 3 bases and J by 7 bases, with 16 bases left in between. CDR3 protein: CASSFGTAHWEQYF. The CDR3 DNA follows: TGTGCCAGCAGCTTCGGGACGGCCCATTGGGAGCAGTACTTC.

The chain is built from TRBV9 and TRBJ2-1; no firm D call. With 0 bases removed from V and 8 bases from J, the gap between germline ends came to 6 bases. This CDR3 has 12 residues. Germline CDR1 reads SGDLS; CDR2 reads YYNGEE. Here the CDR3 DNA reads TGTGCCAGCAGCGTAGGGTCGGATGAGCAGTTCTTC. This codes for CASSVGSDEQFF.

The rearrangement links TRBV7-9 to TRBJ2-3; 8 bases fit TRBD2. V was pared by 5 bases and J by 4 bases, with 5 bases of the junction left unmatched. Germline-derived CDR1 and CDR2 are SEHNR and FQNEAQ (reference sequence). The CDR3 is 14 amino acids. The CDR3 DNA follows: TGTGCCAGCAGCCCCAGGCGGGGGGCAGATACGCAGTATTTT. Its translation is CASSPRRGADTQYF.

In nucleotides, the CDR3 is TGTGCCAGTAGTATAGGACTAGCGGAGGGGTACCAAGAGACCCAGTACTTC. Amino acid sequence: CASSIGLAEGYQETQYF. The rearrangement links TRBV19 to TRBJ2-5; 9 bases match TRBD2. From germline, CDR1 is LNHDA and CDR2 SQIVND (reference sequence). The V and J ends lost 1 base and 0 bases, in that order; junction bases with no gene match: 6. The CDR3 consists of 17 residues.

The chain is built from TRBV5-8 and TRBJ2-6; D is tentatively TRBD1 or TRBD2 (5 bases each). The germline CDR1 and CDR2 sequences are SGHTS and YDEGEE. Trimming shortened V by 1 base and J by 0 bases, and 14 bases separated the two germline ends. CDR3 size: 18 residues. The CDR3 region is CASSLTGRQLSGANVLTF. DNA for the CDR3: TGTGCCAGCAGCTTGACGGGACGGCAACTCTCTGGGGCCAACGTCCTGACTTTC.

J is TRBJ1-5 and V is TRBV7-2; 9 bases align to TRBD1. Germline loops: CDR1 SGHTA, CDR2 FQGNSA. This CDR3 contains 15 residues. Losses at the gene ends were 4 bases for V and 6 bases for J; bases not matched to a gene: 7. The CDR3 protein is CASSSGTGGSQPQHF. CDR3 DNA sequence: TGTGCCAGCAGCTCAGGTACAGGGGGCTCTCAGCCCCAGCATTTT. Full variable domain (remainder filled in from reference TRBV7-2 and TRBJ1-5): GAGVSQSPSNKVTEKGKDVELRCDPISGHTALYWYRQSLGQGLEFLIYFQGNSAPDKSGLPSDRFSAERTGGSVSTLTIQRTQQEDSAVYLCASSSGTGGSQPQHFGDGTRLSIL.

The V and J genes are TRBV18 and TRBJ1-3; D not resolved. Per the germline V gene, CDR1 is KGHSH and CDR2 is LQKENI. CDR3 length equals 16 residues. The V gene lost 1 base and the J gene lost 0 bases, with 10 bases spanning the gap. CDR3 region: CASSPLLRASGNTIYF. The CDR3, as DNA: TGTGCCAGCTCACCACTCTTGAGGGCCTCTGGAAACACCATATATTTT.

The CDR3 protein is CASSLRLPKDEQFF. In DNA, the CDR3 is TGTGCCAGCAGCTTACGGCTCCCCAAGGATGAGCAGTTCTTC. This chain uses TRBV7-8 with TRBJ2-1; D is uncertain. This CDR3 is built from 14 residues. Germline CDR1 reads SGHVS; CDR2 reads FQNEAQ. V dropped 2 bases and J dropped 8 bases, with 13 bases sitting between them.